What follows are 28 T cell receptor beta chains derived from one specimen sequenced in a study of blood T cell repertoires in COVID-19 (dated by TCRdb to 2020 to 2022). Library preparation used the immunoSEQ multiplex PCR assay. The clones in this table, taken by TCRdb from immuneACCESS, are in-frame only. Not every clone is retained; where verified, under half of the shortfall comes from an unresolved V gene, and the cause of the rest is unknown. The table for this sample lists hundreds of thousands of clones; under 90% of them were counted only once. Together, the top ten hold over 8.5% of the sample. Input material: peripheral blood. Receptors were obtained from a human donor in a cohort sampled during active COVID-19.

This clone turned up a few times. The genes are TRBV19 and TRBJ1-2, with D perhaps TRBD1 (6 bases). Germline loops: CDR1 LNHDA, CDR2 SQIVND (reference sequence). This CDR3 spans 15 amino acids. Trimming cost V 7 bases and J 4 bases, with 19 bases left between them. The CDR3 loop is CASKQGATRTYGYTF. The CDR3 DNA sequence: TGTGCCAGTAAACAGGGCGCTACCCGTACCTATGGCTACACCTTC.

The CDR3 is CASAVSSGTGELFF. The CDR3 region has the DNA TGTGCCAGCGCGGTGTCTAGCGGCACCGGGGAGCTGTTTTTT. This sequence joins TRBV27 and TRBJ2-2, with 7 nucleotides matching TRBD2. The germline V gene encodes CDR1 MNHEY and CDR2 SMNVEV (reference sequence). The CDR3 is 14 residues long. V lost 8 bases and J lost 4; bases outside the gene matches: 7.

The V call is TRBV11-2, the J call TRBJ2-2, with D tentatively TRBD1 (6 bases). CDR3 length equals 15 residues. Germline V gene sequence: CDR1 SGHAT, CDR2 FQNNGV. The ends were cut back, 1 base at V and 0 bases at J, with 6 bases in the middle. This CDR3 is CASSLAGANTGELFF. CDR3 bases: TGTGCCAGCAGCTTAGCAGGGGCGAACACCGGGGAGCTGTTTTTT. The complete variable domain, with remaining parts taken from reference TRBV11-2 and TRBJ2-2, reads EAGVAQSPRYKIIEKRQSVAFWCNPISGHATLYWYQQILGQGPKLLIQFQNNGVVDDSQLPKDRFSAERLKGVDSTLKIQPAKLEDSAVYLCASSLAGANTGELFFGEGSRLTVL.

CDR3 in DNA: TGTGCCAGCAGTCTCACATTTCTAGCGGATCTCTACAATGAGCAGTTCTTC. As protein: CASSLTFLADLYNEQFF. V and J are TRBV27 and TRBJ2-1; 7 bases match TRBD2. J gave up 3 bases and V 5 bases, and 13 bases lay outside the gene matches. Germline V lookup: CDR1 MNHEY, CDR2 SMNVEV (reference sequence). The CDR3 has 17 residues.

Only one count was recorded for this clone. The chain recombines TRBV4-3 with TRBJ2-3; TRBD1 matches at 7 bases. V shed 0 bases and J 4 bases; nucleotides not matched to a gene: 7. The CDR3 sequence is 16 residues long. Germline CDR1 reads LGHNA; CDR2 reads YSLEER. The CDR3 coding sequence is TGCGCCAGCAGCCAAGATAGGGGGCCCGTCGCAGATACGCAGTATTTT. This translates into CASSQDRGPVADTQYF.

V usage is TRBV19 and J usage is TRBJ2-1; 8 bases match TRBD2. The CDR3 spans 18 residues. J lost 1 base, V lost 2 bases, and 10 bases had no gene match. CDR1 and CDR2 (germline): LNHDA, SQIVND (reference sequence). CDR3: CASSIYGTRTYSYNEQFF. In DNA form, the CDR3 reads TGTGCCAGTAGTATATATGGGACTAGGACATATTCCTACAATGAGCAGTTCTTC.

J is TRBJ1-5 and V is TRBV9; D may be TRBD1 (5 bases). V lost 0 bases, J lost 11 bases, and 15 bases lay in between. The CDR3 is made up of 14 amino acids. Germline lookup yields CDR1 SGDLS and CDR2 YYNGEE. In nucleotides, the CDR3 is TGTGCCAGCAGCGTAGGAGAAGGGGAAGGAACCCAGCATTTT. This encodes CASSVGEGEGTQHF.

The table lists this clone with a count of one. The V gene is TRBV3-1 (or the pseudogene TRBV3-2), the J gene TRBJ2-5, with a weak D call TRBD1 (5 bases). CDR3 length: 15 amino acids. Trimming left V 0 bases short and J 5 bases short, with 13 bases between. The germline V gene encodes CDR1 LGHDT and CDR2 YNNKEL (reference sequence). The CDR3 DNA follows: TGTGCCAGCAGCCAAGATACTCAGGGTGGGGAGACCCAGTACTTC. Protein product: CASSQDTQGGETQYF.

The chain's CDR3 is CASSFGRVDQNGYTF. For the CDR3, the DNA is TGCGCCAGCAGCTTTGGGAGGGTTGATCAGAATGGCTACACCTTC. The chain combines TRBV5-1 with TRBJ1-2, with D unresolved. Germline lookup yields CDR1 SGHRS and CDR2 YFSETQ. Trimming removed 2 bases from V and 6 bases from J, with 17 bases in between. This CDR3 is 15 amino acids long.

This clone was observed a few times. J is TRBJ1-6 and V is TRBV6-2 or TRBV6-3, with 11 bases that match TRBD1. The germline CDR1 and CDR2 sequences are MNHEY and SVGEGT. CDR3 length equals 16 residues. V lost 4 bases to trimming and J lost 7 bases; unmatched junction nucleotides: 6. The CDR3 nucleotides are TGTGCCAGCAGTTTCGGACAGGGGGCGAAGAATTCACCCCTCCACTTT. Protein product: CASSFGQGAKNSPLHF.

The chain is built from TRBV6-5 and TRBJ1-1; D gene unclear. With 11 bases removed from V and 1 base from J, the gap between germline ends came to 8 bases. This CDR3 spans 11 amino acids. Germline CDR1 MNHEY, CDR2 SVGAGI. The CDR3 sequence is CALGGNTEAFF. CDR3 in DNA: TGTGCCCTAGGAGGGAACACTGAAGCTTTCTTT.

The chain combines TRBV4-2 with TRBJ1-2; TRBD1 matches 10 bases. CDR3 length equals 18 residues. Germline-derived CDR1 and CDR2 are LGHNA and YNFKEQ. Unmatched junction bases numbered 16, after V lost 4 bases and J lost 5 bases. The CDR3 region is CASSPDTLGQGVWYGYTF. The CDR3 nucleotides are TGTGCCAGCAGCCCGGATACTCTAGGACAGGGGGTTTGGTATGGCTACACCTTC.

This clone showed up just a few times. CDR3 coding DNA: TGTGCCAGTAGACCGAAGGGGTTCGGGTCAGATACGCAGTATTTT. Its protein is CASRPKGFGSDTQYF. The chain has TRBV2 and TRBJ2-3, with D maybe TRBD1 (5 bases). The CDR3 length is 15 residues. V lost 9 bases and J lost 4, with 20 bases in between. Germline assignment: CDR1 SNHLY and CDR2 FYNNEI.

V usage is TRBV9 and J usage is TRBJ1-6; D is uncertain. Germline V gene sequence: CDR1 SGDLS, CDR2 YYNGEE. The CDR3 totals 13 residues. Deletions cut 0 bases from V and 11 bases from J, with 9 bases between. CDR3 in DNA: TGTGCCAGCAGCGTAGAGGTGGCGGCACCCCTCCACTTT. Its translation: CASSVEVAAPLHF.

The chain employs TRBV11-2 and TRBJ2-2; no reliable D call. Trimming removed 5 bases from V and 6 bases from J, with 7 bases in between. The CDR3 totals 12 residues. Per germline, CDR1 SGHAT and CDR2 FQNNGV. CDR3 region: CASSPRSGELFF. The CDR3 bases are TGTGCCAGCAGCCCACGGTCCGGGGAGCTGTTTTTT. Full variable domain (rest looked up from reference TRBV11-2 and TRBJ2-2): EAGVAQSPRYKIIEKRQSVAFWCNPISGHATLYWYQQILGQGPKLLIQFQNNGVVDDSQLPKDRFSAERLKGVDSTLKIQPAKLEDSAVYLCASSPRSGELFFGEGSRLTVL.

V usage is TRBV4-1 and J usage is TRBJ2-2; 10 bases agree with TRBD1. Trimming removed 4 bases from V and 2 bases from J; junction bases left unmatched: 4. Germline V CDR1 and CDR2: MGHRA, YSYEKL. The CDR3 length is 16 residues. The chain's CDR3 is CASSLGQGGNTGELFF. DNA of the CDR3: TGCGCCAGCAGCCTCGGACAGGGGGGTAACACCGGGGAGCTGTTTTTT.

The CDR3 spells CASSPGTEYTDTQYF. The CDR3 DNA sequence: TGCGCCAGCAGCCCGGGGACAGAGTACACAGATACGCAGTATTTT. The chain has TRBV5-1 and TRBJ2-3, with 7 positions matching TRBD1. Trimming removed 4 bases from V and 2 bases from J; junction bases left unmatched: 7. The CDR3 has 15 residues. Germline CDR1 is SGHRS and CDR2 is YFSETQ.

The chain is built from TRBV7-2 and TRBJ1-6, with 7 bases that match TRBD1. The junction had 6 bases not matched to a gene; V was cut back by 1 base and J by 9 bases. This CDR3 has 15 amino acids. Germline loops: CDR1 SGHTA, CDR2 FQGNSA. CDR3 in amino acids: CASSLEGGLGSPLHF. CDR3 DNA sequence: TGTGCCAGCAGCTTAGAAGGGGGCCTCGGTTCACCCCTCCACTTT.

The CDR3 protein is CASRGTTGVSDTGELFF. The CDR3 region has the DNA TGTGCCAGCAGAGGAACGACAGGGGTGAGCGACACCGGGGAGCTGTTTTTT. The chain carries TRBV27 and TRBJ2-2; 8 nucleotides align to TRBD1. CDR3 length: 17 amino acids. With 6 bases clipped from V and 3 bases from J, the junction kept 12 bases outside the gene matches. CDR1 MNHEY and CDR2 SMNVEV come from the germline V gene (reference sequence).

The chain links TRBV4-2 to TRBJ1-1, with TRBD1 as a possible D gene (6 bases). V lost 6 bases and J 4 bases, leaving 21 bases between the germline ends. Germline V lookup: CDR1 LGHNA, CDR2 YNFKEQ. This CDR3 spans 16 amino acids. The CDR3 here is CASSPNLPGVITEAFF. In nucleotides, the CDR3 is TGTGCCAGCAGTCCGAATCTTCCAGGGGTCATCACTGAAGCTTTCTTT.

The V call is TRBV12-3 or TRBV12-4, the J call TRBJ2-7; perhaps TRBD2 as D (5 bases). CDR3 length: 13 amino acids. Trimming cost V 5 bases and J 2 bases, with 10 bases left between them. CDR3 loop: CASSRGSTYEQYF. As DNA, the CDR3 is TGTGCCAGCAGTCGGGGTTCGACCTACGAGCAGTACTTC.

The chain employs TRBV11-2 and TRBJ1-2; a possible D gene is TRBD1 (6 bases). The CDR3 extends over 14 amino acids. V lost 5 bases and J 8 bases, leaving 18 bases between the germline ends. CDR1 and CDR2 (germline): SGHAT, FQNNGV. CDR3 DNA: TGTGCCAGCAGCCCAAACCCAGGGGTCGGGGGCTACACCTTC. It encodes CASSPNPGVGGYTF.

The rearrangement links TRBV5-4 to TRBJ1-2, with TRBD1 identical over 7 bases. The germline V gene encodes CDR1 SGHNT and CDR2 YYREEE (reference sequence). Unmatched junction bases numbered 8, after V lost 4 bases and J lost 2 bases. This CDR3 is 15 amino acids long. The CDR3 DNA reads as TGTGCCAGCAGCCCCCCGACAGGGCCCAACTATGGCTACACCTTC. Its translation: CASSPPTGPNYGYTF.

J is TRBJ2-2 and V is TRBV5-1; TRBD2 aligns across 11 bases. Trimming cost V 0 bases and J 5 bases; bases outside gene matches: 6. CDR3 size: 17 residues. The germline CDR1 and CDR2 sequences are SGHRS and YFSETQ. In DNA form, the CDR3 reads TGCGCCAGCAGCTTGGCCCCGACTAGCGGGATTACCGGGGAGCTGTTTTTT. Its protein product is CASSLAPTSGITGELFF.

This clone was counted a few times. The chain uses TRBV29-1 and TRBJ2-7, with 14 bases identical to TRBD2. With 7 bases clipped from V and 6 bases from J, the junction kept 5 bases outside the gene matches. The germline gives CDR1 SQVTM, CDR2 ANQGSEA. The CDR3 spans 13 residues. In DNA, the CDR3 is TGCAGCGCGGGACTAGCGGGAGAAACCGAGCAGTACTTC. As protein: CSAGLAGETEQYF.

This clone was recorded once. The CDR3 reads CASSSHFPGSSYEQYF. In DNA, the CDR3 is TGTGCCAGTAGTTCCCATTTTCCGGGAAGCTCCTACGAGCAGTACTTC. The J gene is TRBJ2-7, the V gene TRBV19, with D possibly matching TRBD2 (5 bases). V dropped 5 bases and J dropped 0 bases, with 17 bases sitting between them. There are 16 residues in the CDR3. The V gene's germline CDR1 is LNHDA and CDR2 SQIVND (reference sequence).

The chain employs TRBV18 and TRBJ2-5; 15 nucleotides line up with TRBD2. Trimming took 0 bases from V and 9 from J; bases not matched to a gene: 5. The germline gives CDR1 KGHSH, CDR2 LQKENI. The CDR3 runs 16 residues. The CDR3 DNA reads TGTGCCAGCTCACCACCGGGACTAGCGGGAGGTGCGGCCCAGTACTTC. Translated, it gives CASSPPGLAGGAAQYF.

This chain links TRBV9 with TRBJ2-4; the match to TRBD2 covers 9 bases. Germline CDR1 is SGDLS and CDR2 is YYNGEE. The CDR3 is made up of 14 amino acids. Germline trimming cut 0 bases from V and 11 bases from J; bases unmatched to any gene: 6. CDR3 sequence: CASSVGGRGGVQYF. The CDR3, as DNA: TGTGCCAGCAGCGTAGGCGGGAGGGGAGGGGTTCAGTACTTC.